The 11 T cell receptor beta chains listed next were all sequenced from one sample in a study of blood T cell repertoires in COVID-19. Method: immunoSEQ multiplex PCR; TCRdb's copy keeps in-frame clones and lacks some. Of about 220,000 clones in the sample, around 84% were seen once. Input material: peripheral blood. The receptors were sampled from a man aged 45 to 65 with active or convalescent COVID-19.

This clone was observed once. The genes are TRBV4-1 and TRBJ2-4, with D perhaps matching TRBD1 (6 bases). Germline values: CDR1 MGHRA, CDR2 YSYEKL. The CDR3 contains 15 residues. Trimming left V 1 base short and J 7 bases short, with 14 bases between. The CDR3 sequence is CASSQARGNGNIQYF. CDR3 DNA sequence: TGCGCCAGCAGCCAAGCGAGGGGGAATGGCAACATTCAGTACTTC.

The rearrangement uses TRBV20-1 and TRBJ1-6; D is possibly TRBD1 (6 bases). The CDR3 runs 13 residues. The V gene lost 3 bases and the J gene lost 11 bases, with 14 bases spanning the gap. Germline V gene data show CDR1 as DFQATT and CDR2 as SNEGSKA (reference sequence). CDR3: CSASPTGIPPLHF. CDR3 sequence (DNA): TGCAGTGCTAGTCCTACAGGGATTCCACCCCTCCACTTT.

This clone has a single count. The chain recombines TRBV7-2 with TRBJ2-1; D is perhaps TRBD2 (5 bases). The CDR3 sequence is 15 residues long. Trimming cost V 1 base and J 3 bases, with 10 bases left between them. Germline CDR1 and CDR2: SGHTA and FQGNSA. This chain's CDR3 is CASSLVSDFYNEQFF. In nucleotides, the CDR3 is TGTGCCAGCAGCTTAGTGTCGGACTTCTACAATGAGCAGTTCTTC.

The chain links TRBV5-4 to TRBJ1-1; TRBD1 agrees at 9 bases. V was clipped by 4 bases and J by 8 bases; unmatched bases: 9. This CDR3 is built from 14 residues. Germline V gives CDR1 SGHNT, CDR2 YYREEE (reference sequence). Here the CDR3 reads CASSEGQGHGEAFF. In DNA form, the CDR3 reads TGTGCCAGCAGCGAGGGACAGGGCCACGGAGAAGCTTTCTTT.

This clone showed up just a few times. The genes are TRBV7-9 and TRBJ2-3, with a possible D match to TRBD1 (6 bases). This CDR3 spans 15 amino acids. Germline V CDR1 and CDR2: SEHNR, FQNEAQ (reference sequence). V lost 1 base, J lost 2 bases, and 10 bases lay in between. The CDR3 protein is CASSLGAGVTDTQYF. CDR3 in DNA: TGTGCCAGCAGCTTAGGGGCAGGGGTCACAGATACGCAGTATTTT.

This clone has a single count. The V call is TRBV6-5, the J call TRBJ1-5, with 7 bases that match TRBD1. V trimming: 3 bases; J trimming: 6 bases; junction bases outside the gene matches: 5. Germline V lookup: CDR1 MNHEY, CDR2 SVGAGI. This CDR3 has 14 residues. CDR3 region: CASSYLSGGQPQHF. The CDR3 DNA reads TGTGCCAGCAGTTATTTGTCAGGGGGTCAGCCCCAGCATTTT.

The chain is built from TRBV5-1 and TRBJ2-5; 10 bases map to TRBD2. CDR1 is SGHRS and CDR2 is YFSETQ in the germline V gene. The CDR3 contains 16 residues. V shed 1 base, J shed 1 base, and the junction held 4 bases outside the gene matches. The CDR3 protein is CASSLMLAGAQETQYF. The CDR3 DNA follows: TGCGCCAGCAGCTTGATGCTAGCGGGGGCCCAAGAGACCCAGTACTTC.

The CDR3 nucleotides are TGTGCCAGTGAACAGAACACTGAAGCTTTCTTT. It is translated as CASEQNTEAFF. V usage is TRBV19 and J usage is TRBJ1-1; D gene uncertain. In germline, CDR1 is LNHDA, CDR2 SQIVND (reference sequence). V was shortened by 8 bases and J by 1 base, with 5 bases between the two germline ends. CDR3 size: 11 residues.

This clone was seen a single time. The genes are TRBV7-3 and TRBJ1-1, with D possibly being TRBD1 (5 bases). Germline CDR1 SGHTA, CDR2 FQGTGA. V was cut by 5 bases and J by 3 bases, with 10 bases left in between. The CDR3 loop spans 13 amino acids. CDR3 in amino acids: CASSVSGYTEAFF. The CDR3 nucleotides read TGTGCCAGCAGCGTATCAGGGTACACTGAAGCTTTCTTT.

The chain uses TRBV12-3 or TRBV12-4 and TRBJ1-1; weak D call: TRBD1 (5 bases). The CDR3 is made up of 12 amino acids. The germline V and J ends were trimmed by 3 bases and 7 bases, with 9 bases remaining between them. CDR3 amino acids: CASSFRGGEAFF. The CDR3 bases are TGTGCCAGCAGTTTCCGGGGGGGTGAAGCTTTCTTT.

The chain recombines TRBV6-5 with TRBJ1-5; a possible D gene is TRBD1 (5 bases). Germline V gene data show CDR1 as MNHEY and CDR2 as SVGAGI. CDR3 size: 15 residues. The germline V and J ends were trimmed by 0 bases and 6 bases, with 12 bases remaining between them. The CDR3 loop reads CASSYSFRGGQPQHF. The CDR3 DNA follows: TGTGCCAGCAGTTACTCGTTTAGGGGAGGTCAGCCCCAGCATTTT.